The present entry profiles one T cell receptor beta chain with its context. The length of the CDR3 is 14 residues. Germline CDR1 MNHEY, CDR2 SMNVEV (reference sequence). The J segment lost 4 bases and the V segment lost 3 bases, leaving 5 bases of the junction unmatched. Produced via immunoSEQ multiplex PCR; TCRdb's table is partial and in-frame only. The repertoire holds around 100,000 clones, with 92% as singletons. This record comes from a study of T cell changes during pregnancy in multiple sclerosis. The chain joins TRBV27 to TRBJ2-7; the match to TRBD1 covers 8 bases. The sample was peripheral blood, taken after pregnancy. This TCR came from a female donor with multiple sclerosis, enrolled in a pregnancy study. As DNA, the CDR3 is TGTGCCAGCAGTTTCGTGGACAGGGTATACGAGCAGTACTTC. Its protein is CASSFVDRVYEQYF.